This T cell receptor (beta chain) was observed in a study of beta chain features in type 1 diabetes. Study-wide results and limits: Within the patient group, naive, central memory and Treg TCRB repertoires appeared more similar to each other than within healthy donors.

This CDR3 comprises 14 residues. V lost 1 base and J lost 2, with 9 bases in between. Germline V lookup: CDR1 SGHNT, CDR2 YYREEE (reference sequence). Since all of the isolated RNA was reverse transcribed, expressed TCRB transcripts were what got sequenced. Data came from immunoSEQ multiplex PCR; TCRdb stores just in-frame clones and leaves some out. The table records under 400,000 clones, around 15% of them present only once. This clone has more than one count but fewer than ten. What it binds is unknown. Other DNA sequences within the sample encode an identical CDR3. Sample: central memory CD4+ T cells from blood. The gene calls are TRBV5-4 and TRBJ2-5; tentatively, D is TRBD1 (5 bases). The receptor was derived from a man aged 30 to 45 in good health. The CDR3 DNA reads TGTGCCAGCAGCTTGAGGGGTGTACAAGAGACCCAGTACTTC. Protein product: CASSLRGVQETQYF. Drawing the rest from reference TRBV5-4 and TRBJ2-5, the complete variable domain is ETGVTQSPTHLIKTRGQQVTLRCSSQSGHNTVSWYQQALGQGPQFIFQYYREEENGRGNFPPRFSGLQFPNYSSELNVNALELDDSALYLCASSLRGVQETQYFGPGTRLLVL.